This passage covers 9 T cell receptor beta chains from one sample sequenced in a study of blood T cells in healthy people across ages. A second about 7 to 11 cycle PCR used barcoded and J-beta primers. MiXCR, run by TCRdb on the 5' RACE reads, gives a single entry per CDR3 protein. The profile covers 650,000 or so distinct CDR3 sequences, with over 40% appearing a single time and approximately 12% taken by the ten largest. The specimen was blood. Receptors were obtained from a woman of 80 years or more in good health.

The chain recombines TRBV12-3 or TRBV12-4 with TRBJ2-1, with D perhaps TRBD2 (6 bases). Trimming shortened V by 5 bases and J by 9 bases, and 20 bases separated the two germline ends. The CDR3 is 15 residues long. CDR3 loop: CASSIRDSSTSEQFF. CDR3 bases: TGTGCCAGCAGTATAAGGGACTCCTCTACAAGTGAGCAGTTCTTC.

The chain uses TRBV20-1 and TRBJ2-1; D unresolved. Trimming cost V 3 bases and J 6 bases, with 12 bases left between them. This CDR3 region has 13 residues. Per the germline V gene, CDR1 is DFQATT and CDR2 is SNEGSKA (reference sequence). CDR3 region: CSARTPPANEQFF. For the CDR3, the DNA is TGCAGTGCTAGGACTCCCCCGGCCAATGAGCAGTTCTTC.

This clonotype was observed once. This chain links TRBV5-1 with TRBJ2-1; 9 bases match TRBD2. Germline V gene lookup returns CDR1 SGHRS and CDR2 YFSETQ. The trim removed 2 bases at V and 15 bases at J, leaving 9 bases unmatched. This CDR3 comprises 13 residues. CDR3 loop: CASSFLAGWEMFF. The CDR3 DNA reads TGCGCCAGCAGCTTCCTAGCGGGGTGGGAGATGTTCTTC.

The chain recombines TRBV3-1 with TRBJ2-7; maybe TRBD2 (5 bases). V shed 2 bases and J shed 0 bases, with 5 bases lying between them. The germline V gene has CDR1 LGHDT and CDR2 YNNKEL (reference sequence). CDR3 length equals 13 residues. CDR3 sequence reads: CASSQRGSYEQYF. The CDR3 DNA follows: TGTGCCAGCAGCCAACGGGGCTCCTACGAGCAGTACTTC.

This sequence joins TRBV5-1 and TRBJ2-7, with a weak D call TRBD1 (6 bases). The V end was cut by 2 bases, the J end by 5 bases, with 11 bases between. The CDR3 sequence is 13 residues long. From germline, CDR1 is SGHRS and CDR2 YFSETQ. The CDR3 reads CASSFQGLNEQYF. CDR3 nucleotide sequence: TGCGCCAGCAGCTTCCAGGGGCTCAACGAGCAGTACTTC.

In this sample, this clonotype turned up once. This rearrangement joins TRBV2 to TRBJ2-5; D uncertain. Germline V gives CDR1 SNHLY, CDR2 FYNNEI. The CDR3 has 13 amino acids. V lost 1 base, J lost 2 bases, and 5 bases lay in between. The CDR3 DNA sequence: TGTGCCAGCAGTGAAGACCATCAAGAGACCCAGTACTTC. Its protein is CASSEDHQETQYF.

In the case of this clonotype: This may arise from a read error, as a much more abundant clone is one base away. The chain is built from TRBV25-1 and TRBJ2-5; maybe TRBD2 (6 bases). CDR3 length equals 14 residues. The germline V gene has CDR1 MGHDK and CDR2 SYGVNS. The CDR3 DNA reads as TGTGCCAGCGGTGAATCGGGACTCCCAGAGACCCAGTACTTC. This codes for CASGESGLPETQYF. Full variable domain (rest looked up from reference TRBV25-1 and TRBJ2-5): EADIYQTPRYLVIGTGKKITLECSQTMGHDKMYWYQQDPGMELHLIHYSYGVNSTEKGDLSSESTVSRIRTEHFPLTLESARPSHTSQYLCASGESGLPETQYFGPGTRLLVL.

Regarding this clonotype: A single base separates this from a much larger clone, so it may be a read error. V gene TRBV7-3 combines with J gene TRBJ2-1; tentatively, D is TRBD2 (6 bases). The CDR3 covers 16 residues. Germline V gives CDR1 SGHTA, CDR2 FQGTGA. The germline V and J ends were trimmed by 0 bases and 6 bases, with 15 bases remaining between them. The CDR3 loop reads CASSLTGLASCNEQFF. The CDR3 region has the DNA TGTGCCAGCAGCTTAACCGGCCTAGCGAGCTGCAATGAGCAGTTCTTC.

The rearrangement joins TRBV24-1 to TRBJ2-1; possibly TRBD2 for D (6 bases). V was trimmed by 2 bases and J by 0 bases, leaving 19 bases between them. Germline lookup yields CDR1 KGHDR and CDR2 SFDVKD. This CDR3 region has 19 residues. The CDR3 DNA follows: TGTGCCACCAGTGATTCCCTACACCCCCGGGGGTCCTCCTACAATGAGCAGTTCTTC. Its translation is CATSDSLHPRGSSYNEQFF.